The 24 T cell receptor beta chains reported below all come from one sample, sequenced in a study of CD8+CD57+ T cells in acquired aplastic anemia. TCR beta VDJ and CDR3 profiling used genomic DNA as template. TCRdb recomputed calls from the reads with MiXCR, one row per CDR3 protein. Of around 200,000 distinct CDR3 sequences in the sample, around 63% are singletons; the top ten hold roughly 46%. All sequencing subjects had displayed CD8+CD57+ cell expansion on flow cytometry. The sample consisted of sorted CD4+, CD8+, or CD8+CD57+ T cells (not recorded which) from PBMCs. The receptors originated from a human donor with aplastic anemia.

The chain has TRBV7-6 and TRBJ1-4; TRBD1 matches at 8 bases. Trimming took 3 bases from V and 7 from J; bases not matched to a gene: 7. This CDR3 comprises 15 residues. The germline V gene encodes CDR1 SGHVS and CDR2 FNYEAQ. The CDR3 is CASSLYRGEGEKLFF. As DNA, the CDR3 is TGTGCCAGCAGCTTGTACAGGGGGGAGGGTGAAAAACTGTTTTTT.

The table lists this clonotype with many counts. The genes are TRBV6-1 and TRBJ1-3; 7 bases agree with TRBD1. V lost 4 bases and J lost 5; bases outside the gene matches: 14. This CDR3 region has 17 residues. Germline values: CDR1 MNHNS, CDR2 SASEGT. CDR3 in DNA: TGTGCCAGCAGTGGTCACACCGGGACAGTAGATCGAAACACCATATATTTT. Translated, it gives CASSGHTGTVDRNTIYF.

This clonotype showed up many times. The gene calls are TRBV20-1 and TRBJ1-3; D call uncertain. Trimming stripped 0 bases from V and 0 bases from J, with 12 bases between. Germline lookup yields CDR1 DFQATT and CDR2 SNEGSKA (reference sequence). This CDR3 contains 16 residues. The CDR3 coding sequence is TGCAGTGCTAGAGATAGTGATTCTTTCTCTGGAAACACCATATATTTT. It codes for CSARDSDSFSGNTIYF.

V gene TRBV29-1 combines with J gene TRBJ2-7; 10 nucleotides match TRBD1. V lost 1 base and J lost 2; bases outside the gene matches: 8. The CDR3 consists of 16 residues. Germline values: CDR1 SQVTM, CDR2 ANQGSEA. The CDR3 region is CSVEVAGQGVTYEQYF. The CDR3 region has the DNA TGCAGCGTTGAAGTAGCTGGACAGGGGGTCACCTACGAGCAGTACTTC.

The chain is built from TRBV19 and TRBJ1-2; the D gene is possibly TRBD1 (5 bases). Germline assignment: CDR1 LNHDA and CDR2 SQIVND (reference sequence). Trimming removed 10 bases from V and 6 bases from J, with 15 bases in between. CDR3 length: 12 residues. CDR3 sequence reads: CATNSRGHGYTF. In DNA form, the CDR3 reads TGTGCCACCAACTCAAGGGGCCATGGCTACACCTTC.

This clonotype was seen more than once but under ten times. V usage is TRBV7-9 and J usage is TRBJ2-5; possibly TRBD1 for D (5 bases). The CDR3 is 14 amino acids. Germline CDR1 is SEHNR and CDR2 is FQNEAQ (reference sequence). The V end was cut by 1 base, the J end by 5 bases, with 11 bases between. As DNA, the CDR3 is TGTGCCAGCAGCTTAGAGGGGCGTTCGGAGACCCAGTACTTC. This codes for CASSLEGRSETQYF.

The rearrangement uses TRBV29-1 and TRBJ1-5; a possible D gene is TRBD1 (6 bases). This CDR3 has 13 amino acids. Deletions cut 8 bases from V and 7 bases from J, with 18 bases between. Germline CDR1 and CDR2: SQVTM and ANQGSEA. The CDR3 here is CSYLQGVGQPQHF. CDR3 coding DNA: TGCAGCTACCTACAGGGAGTAGGGCAGCCCCAGCATTTT.

This chain joins TRBV20-1 and TRBJ2-7; D gene ambiguous. The germline V and J ends were trimmed by 0 bases and 2 bases, with 8 bases remaining between them. Germline assignment: CDR1 DFQATT and CDR2 SNEGSKA (reference sequence). The CDR3 spans 13 residues. The CDR3 coding sequence is TGCAGTGCTAGAGACAGTTCAACCTACGAGCAGTACTTC. The encoded protein is CSARDSSTYEQYF.

For the CDR3, the DNA is TGCAGTGCTGTCCCAGGGTCAGAGGCTTACGAGCAGTACTTC. Amino acid sequence: CSAVPGSEAYEQYF. This chain links TRBV20-1 with TRBJ2-7; D is possibly TRBD1 (5 bases). V dropped 5 bases and J dropped 4 bases, with 18 bases sitting between them. CDR1 is DFQATT and CDR2 is SNEGSKA in the germline V gene (reference sequence). This CDR3 comprises 14 residues.

The CDR3 DNA reads TGTGCCAGCAGCTTAGGGTTAGGGACAGGCCCCTACAATGAGCAGTTCTTC. Its translation is CASSLGLGTGPYNEQFF. This chain connects TRBV7-6 to TRBJ2-1; 8 nucleotides align to TRBD1. The CDR3 has 17 amino acids. Trimming cost V 1 base and J 2 bases; bases outside gene matches: 7. Germline loops: CDR1 SGHVS, CDR2 FNYEAQ.

The chain has TRBV7-2 and TRBJ2-2; 7 positions agree with TRBD2. The CDR3 sequence is 14 residues long. Germline V CDR1 and CDR2: SGHTA, FQGNSA. Germline trimming cut 5 bases from V and 1 base from J; bases unmatched to any gene: 1. CDR3 loop: CASSPSGNTGELFF. The CDR3 DNA sequence: TGTGCCAGCAGCCCTAGCGGGAACACCGGGGAGCTGTTTTTT.

This chain uses TRBV10-3 with TRBJ2-7; TRBD2 agrees at 16 bases. CDR3 length: 16 amino acids. Germline loops: CDR1 ENHRY, CDR2 SYGVKD. The ends lost 8 bases at V and 2 bases at J; junction bases unmatched: 6. The chain's CDR3 is CAIGGTSGGDTYEQYF. CDR3 in DNA: TGTGCCATCGGGGGGACTAGCGGGGGGGACACCTACGAGCAGTACTTC.

The genes are TRBV10-2 and TRBJ2-7; the match to TRBD1 covers 7 bases. The V and J ends lost 3 bases and 13 bases, in that order; junction bases with no gene match: 12. CDR1 and CDR2 (germline): WSHSY, SAAADI. The CDR3 loop spans 13 amino acids. The CDR3 reads CASSDGPGTAGYF. CDR3 coding DNA: TGCGCCAGCAGTGACGGACCCGGGACAGCAGGATACTTC.

This rearrangement joins TRBV11-3 to TRBJ1-4; TRBD1 aligns across 10 bases. Germline assignment: CDR1 SGHNT and CDR2 YENEEA. V gave up 5 bases and J gave up 8 bases; unmatched junction bases: 5. The CDR3 is 14 amino acids. This CDR3 is CASSRDRGGEKLFF. The DNA for the CDR3 is TGTGCCAGCAGCCGGGACAGGGGAGGGGAAAAACTGTTTTTT.

The gene calls are TRBV4-3 and TRBJ1-6, with 9 bases matching TRBD1. Germline loops: CDR1 LGHNA, CDR2 YSLEER. There are 15 residues in the CDR3. J gave up 10 bases and V 1 base, and 5 bases lay outside the gene matches. CDR3 amino acids: CASSQVIGQGSPLHF. CDR3 DNA: TGCGCCAGCAGCCAAGTTATCGGACAGGGGTCACCCCTCCACTTT.

At least ten counts were recorded for this clonotype. The V gene is TRBV29-1, the J gene TRBJ2-7, with TRBD2 identical over 13 bases. V was clipped by 6 bases and J by 2 bases; unmatched bases: 1. Germline V CDR1 and CDR2: SQVTM, ANQGSEA. This CDR3 is 13 amino acids long. Here the CDR3 DNA reads TGCAGCGTGGGGACTAGCGGGACCTACGAGCAGTACTTC. It yields the protein CSVGTSGTYEQYF.

This clonotype appeared a few times. This chain connects TRBV7-2 to TRBJ2-2; D tentatively reads TRBD1 or TRBD2 (5 bases each). CDR1 SGHTA and CDR2 FQGNSA come from the germline V gene. CDR3 length equals 15 residues. V was clipped by 1 base and J by 0 bases, with 6 bases between them. In nucleotides, the CDR3 is TGTGCCAGCAGCTTAGGGGGGACGAACACCGGGGAGCTGTTTTTT. This encodes CASSLGGTNTGELFF.

The chain links TRBV20-1 to TRBJ2-1, with 7 bases lining up with TRBD2. Germline V gives CDR1 DFQATT, CDR2 SNEGSKA (reference sequence). V gave up 6 bases and J gave up 3 bases; unmatched junction bases: 11. This CDR3 has 15 amino acids. The DNA of the CDR3 is TGCAGTGCGCCCAACGTGCGGGAGTACTACAATGAGCAGTTCTTC. Protein: CSAPNVREYYNEQFF.

In this sample, this clonotype turned up many times. Compared with germline, one end of the junction differs, possibly owing to a read error. This chain uses TRBV2 with TRBJ1-5; 7 nucleotides align to TRBD1. Looked up from germline, CDR1 is SNHLY and CDR2 is FYNNEI. The CDR3 spans 15 residues. In DNA form, the CDR3 reads TGTGCCAGCAGCCCACAGGGGACTACTTATCAGTCCCAGCATTTT. Its translation: CASSPQGTTYQSQHF.

The chain has TRBV29-1 and TRBJ1-1, with D unclear. CDR1 and CDR2 (germline): SQVTM, ANQGSEA. The CDR3 extends over 12 amino acids. V lost 4 bases and J lost 1, with 7 bases in between. The CDR3 spells CSVGLENTEAFF. For the CDR3, the DNA is TGCAGCGTTGGTCTAGAGAACACTGAAGCTTTCTTT.

The chain employs TRBV20-1 and TRBJ1-2; D is unclear. Trimming stripped 5 bases from V and 8 bases from J, with 12 bases between. CDR1 is DFQATT and CDR2 is SNEGSKA in the germline V gene (reference sequence). CDR3 size: 11 residues. This CDR3 reads CSAWAGVGYTF. The CDR3 DNA sequence: TGCAGTGCTTGGGCAGGTGTAGGCTACACCTTC.

In its sample, this clonotype was seen many times. V usage is TRBV12-3 or TRBV12-4 and J usage is TRBJ1-2; D uncertain. The CDR3 has 15 residues. Trimming stripped 2 bases from V and 0 bases from J, with 10 bases between. CDR3 loop: CASSLWQSANYGYTF. The DNA for the CDR3 is TGTGCCAGCAGTTTATGGCAGTCAGCTAACTATGGCTACACCTTC.

CDR3 protein: CSARGTGEKLFF. CDR3 DNA sequence: TGCAGTGCTAGAGGGACCGGGGAAAAACTGTTTTTT. The J gene is TRBJ2-2, the V gene TRBV20-1; D unresolved. The J call is in doubt because the DNA end fits TRBJ1-4 better. The CDR3 consists of 12 residues. Germline-derived CDR1 and CDR2 are DFQATT and SNEGSKA (reference sequence).

This clonotype came up many times. The chain carries TRBV7-8 and TRBJ2-7; 9 nucleotides line up with TRBD1. The germline V gene has CDR1 SGHVS and CDR2 FQNEAQ. CDR3 length: 15 residues. V was pared by 4 bases and J by 3 bases, with 7 bases of the junction left unmatched. CDR3 DNA sequence: TGTGCCAGCAGCTCAGAGGACAGGGGATTCTACGAGCAGTACTTC. This encodes CASSSEDRGFYEQYF.